This is a list of T cell receptor beta chains from one sample in a study of blood T cell repertoires in COVID-19. Clones were read by immunoSEQ multiplex PCR, and TCRdb kept only the in-frame ones, dropping some. The sample yields about 190,000 clones, about nine tenths seen once. What was sequenced was peripheral blood. The source is a woman in her twenties or thirties with acute or convalescent COVID-19. Each CDR3 is given with its conserved first and last residue. The D gene is left open where the match is weak. Expanded clones are given a class, and other clones once, few, many or no size at all.

D gene	J gene	clone size	V gene	CDR3 DNA	CDR3 protein
NA	TRBJ2-7	NA	TRBV3-1/TRBV3-2	TGTGCCAGCAGCCACTTCCACGAGCAGTACTTC	CASSHFHEQYF
TRBD2	TRBJ2-1	NA	TRBV11-2	TGTGCCAGCAGCCCAGGACTAGCGAGCTCCTACAATGAGCAGTTCTTC	CASSPGLASSYNEQFF
NA	TRBJ1-3	NA	TRBV25-1	TGTGCCAGCAGCGACCCGGGGACTGGAAACACCATATATTTT	CASSDPGTGNTIYF
NA	TRBJ2-7	NA	TRBV7-2	TGTGCCAGCAGCTTAAATGGCTTCTACGAGCAGTACTTC	CASSLNGFYEQYF
TRBD2	TRBJ2-7	NA	TRBV10-3	TGTGCCATCAAGCGGGAGGGTTCTTACGAGCAGTACTTC	CAIKREGSYEQYF
NA	TRBJ1-1	NA	TRBV7-2	TGTGCCAGCCGCAACCAGGGAAACACTGAAGCTTTCTTT	CASRNQGNTEAFF
NA	TRBJ1-1	NA	TRBV13	TGTGCCAGCAGCTTCCAGCCGACAGGTGAAGCTTTCTTT	CASSFQPTGEAFF
NA	TRBJ1-4	NA	TRBV2	TGTGCCAGCAGTGAACAATCTACAGGGTTGAAACTGTTTTTT	CASSEQSTGLKLFF
NA	TRBJ1-1	NA	TRBV6-5	TGTGCCAGCAGTTATCAGGGTGCCCTTGGAGCTTTCTTT	CASSYQGALGAFF
NA	TRBJ1-2	NA	TRBV6-2/TRBV6-3	TGTGCCAGCAGTTTTTCTGAGAGGGGCTACACCTTC	CASSFSERGYTF
TRBD2	TRBJ2-7	NA	TRBV27	TGTGCCACCCCCTGTAGGAGCGGGGACTACGAGCAGTACTTC	CATPCRSGDYEQYF
NA	TRBJ1-2	NA	TRBV28	TGTGCCAGCAGTACGATGGGTGGAGTCTATGGCTACACCTTC	CASSTMGGVYGYTF
NA	TRBJ2-7	NA	TRBV28	TGTGCCAGCAGTTCTCGCCGAGCGGGCTACGAGCAGTACTTC	CASSSRRAGYEQYF
TRBD1	TRBJ1-5	NA	TRBV5-1	TGCGCCAGCAGCTTGTTGGGACAGGGAAATCAGCCCCAGCATTTT	CASSLLGQGNQPQHF
NA	TRBJ2-3	NA	TRBV29-1	TGCAGCGTTGTAGGGGACACAGATACGCAGTATTTT	CSVVGDTDTQYF
NA	TRBJ2-2	NA	TRBV13	TGTGCCAGCAGCCCTCGGGGTTTCGCCGGGGAGCTGTTTTTT	CASSPRGFAGELFF
NA	TRBJ1-6	NA	TRBV11-2	TGTGCCAGCAGCTGGGAGGACGGACCCGTCCACTTT	CASSWEDGPVHF
TRBD1	TRBJ1-1	NA	TRBV7-9	TGTGCCAGCAGCGCGACGACAGGGCGGAACACTGAAGCTTTCTTT	CASSATTGRNTEAFF
TRBD2	TRBJ2-3	NA	TRBV7-2	TGTGCCAGCAGCCTATTGACTAGCGGGAATGGAGATACGCAGTATTTT	CASSLLTSGNGDTQYF
NA	TRBJ2-5	few	TRBV7-6	TGTGCCAGCAGCCCTCTAGGTGGTCTTTTCGAGACCCAGTACTTC	CASSPLGGLFETQYF
NA	TRBJ1-1	NA	TRBV9	TGTGCCAGCAGCGTAGATTTGGGGCAGAACACTGAAGCTTTCTTT	CASSVDLGQNTEAFF
TRBD2	TRBJ2-1	NA	TRBV15	TGTGCCACCAGCAGGGAGACTAGCGGGATTGAGCAGTTCTTC	CATSRETSGIEQFF
TRBD1	TRBJ1-3	NA	TRBV4-2	TGTGCCAGCAGCAAAGACAGGGCGTCTGGAAACACCATATATTTT	CASSKDRASGNTIYF
NA	TRBJ2-1	NA	TRBV7-9	TGTGCCAGCAGCAAGATAGGGGGAAATGAGCAGTTCTTC	CASSKIGGNEQFF
NA	TRBJ2-4	NA	TRBV18	TGTGCCAGCTCACCTCAGTTAGCCAAAAACATTCAGTACTTC	CASSPQLAKNIQYF
TRBD2	TRBJ2-1	once	TRBV6-5	TGTGCCAGCACCGTGACTAGCGGGAGTATCAATGAGCAGTTCTTC	CASTVTSGSINEQFF
TRBD2	TRBJ2-5	NA	TRBV5-1	TGCGCCAGCAGCTTCTTTACGGGAGGGCTCGGGGAGACCCAGTACTTC	CASSFFTGGLGETQYF
TRBD1	TRBJ1-4	NA	TRBV6-5	TGTGCCACGGCGCCGGGACAGGGGGCAGGAAAACTGTTTTTT	CATAPGQGAGKLFF
NA	TRBJ2-1	NA	TRBV5-1	TGCGCCACTGCCCCCGGGACTCCTTCCTACAATGAGCAGTTCTTC	CATAPGTPSYNEQFF
NA	TRBJ1-4	few	TRBV6-5	TGTGCCAGCAGTTACGAGGGGAGGGAACTGTTTTTT	CASSYEGRELFF
TRBD1	TRBJ1-4	once	TRBV5-1	TGCGCCAGCAGCGGAGGGGGCGCAAGAGAAAAACTGTTTTTT	CASSGGGAREKLFF
TRBD1	TRBJ1-1	NA	TRBV6-6	TGTGCCAGCAGTGGGGGGGACAGGGGGCCGGAGGGAGCTTTCTTT	CASSGGDRGPEGAFF
NA	TRBJ2-1	NA	TRBV12-3/TRBV12-4	TGTGCCAGCAGCCCGTTCTACAATGAGCAGTTCTTC	CASSPFYNEQFF
TRBD1	TRBJ2-7	NA	TRBV9	TGTGCCAGCAGCGTAGGGGACAGGGGACACTACGAGCAGTACTTC	CASSVGDRGHYEQYF
TRBD2	TRBJ2-3	once	TRBV15	TGTGCCGCCTCAGCGGGAGGGGCTGCAGATACGCAGTATTTT	CAASAGGAADTQYF
TRBD1	TRBJ1-5	NA	TRBV28	TGTGCCAGCGGAATGGACAGGGGCTATCAGCCCCAGCATTTT	CASGMDRGYQPQHF
TRBD1	TRBJ1-2	NA	TRBV28	TGTGCCACTGGACAGGTTTATGGCTACACCTTC	CATGQVYGYTF
NA	TRBJ2-3	NA	TRBV9	TGTGCCAGCAGCACCCAGCGGGATACGCAGTATTTT	CASSTQRDTQYF
TRBD2	TRBJ2-1	NA	TRBV2	TGTGCCAGCAGTGGAGGACTAGTGCCTCCTCTGTTCTTC	CASSGGLVPPLFF
NA	TRBJ2-7	NA	TRBV11-2	TGTGCCAGCAGCTTAGAGGCCAGCGTTAATTACGAGCAGTACTTC	CASSLEASVNYEQYF
TRBD2	TRBJ2-5	NA	TRBV5-1	TGCGCCAGCAGCTTGAGTAGCGGGAGAGAGACCCAGTACTTC	CASSLSSGRETQYF
TRBD2	TRBJ2-1	NA	TRBV5-1	TGCGCCAGCAGGTTGGAGCGGGAGTCGATTGAGCAGTTCTTC	CASRLERESIEQFF
TRBD2	TRBJ2-7	NA	TRBV5-4	TGTGCCAGCAGCTTAAATTGGCGGGAGGACGAGCAGTACTTC	CASSLNWREDEQYF
NA	TRBJ2-5	NA	TRBV5-6	TGTGCCAGCAGCTTGACGACAGAAGAGACCCAGTACTTC	CASSLTTEETQYF
NA	TRBJ1-1	NA	TRBV11-2	TGTGCCAGCAGCTTAGGGTCCGGGATGAACACTGAAGCTTTCTTT	CASSLGSGMNTEAFF
NA	TRBJ2-7	NA	TRBV12-3/TRBV12-4	TGTGCCAGCTTCCCGTCCTACGAGCAGTACTTC	CASFPSYEQYF
TRBD1	TRBJ1-2	NA	TRBV5-4	TGTGCCAGCGCGAGACAGGGCTATGGCTACACCTTC	CASARQGYGYTF
TRBD2	TRBJ2-7	once	TRBV6-5	TGTGCCAGCAGGGGACTAGCGGGATTTTACGAGCAGTACTTC	CASRGLAGFYEQYF
NA	TRBJ2-1	NA	TRBV11-2	TGTGCCAGCAGCCGCAGCTCCTACAATGAGCAGTTCTTC	CASSRSSYNEQFF
NA	TRBJ2-5	NA	TRBV5-4	TGTGCCAGCAGCTTGGAAGGGGGAGAGACCCAGTACTTC	CASSLEGGETQYF